The 14 T cell receptor beta chains in this list originate from one sample, sequenced in a study of long-term antiretroviral therapy in people with HIV (dated by TCRdb to about 2022). The immunoSEQ hsTCRB v3.0 assay was used at survey level resolution for TRB variable region sequencing. What TCRdb holds here is the immuneACCESS table cut down to in-frame rearrangements. Part of the clones is not present; checked against another copy, under half of the missing clones reflect an unresolved V gene, and the others are unexplained. This sample gives 37,000 or so clones in total; about 80% of them show up just once. The ten largest clones take up roughly 5.8% of the sample. The specimen was unsorted PBMCs, collected 3.4 years after starting antiretroviral therapy. The receptors were sampled from a man under 40 with HIV.

Remarks on this clone: The identical CDR3 is also encoded by other nucleotide sequences in the sample. The chain uses TRBV5-1 and TRBJ1-2, with no clear D. V shed 2 bases and J shed 1 base, with 6 bases lying between them. This CDR3 is 13 amino acids long. Germline V gene sequence: CDR1 SGHRS, CDR2 YFSETQ. The CDR3 loop reads CASSFDGNYGYTF. DNA for the CDR3: TGCGCCAGCAGCTTCGACGGTAACTATGGCTACACCTTC.

This sequence joins TRBV29-1 and TRBJ1-1; the match to TRBD1 covers 8 bases. V shed 5 bases, J shed 0 bases, and the junction held 2 bases outside the gene matches. The CDR3 runs to 13 residues. CDR1 SQVTM and CDR2 ANQGSEA come from the germline V gene. This CDR3 is CSVLRGLNTEAFF. CDR3 in DNA: TGCAGCGTTCTCAGGGGGCTGAACACTGAAGCTTTCTTT. Full variable domain (remainder filled in from reference TRBV29-1 and TRBJ1-1): SAVISQKPSRDICQRGTSLTIQCQVDSQVTMMFWYRQQPGQSLTLIATANQGSEATYESGFVIDKFPISRPNLTFSTLTVSNMSPEDSSIYLCSVLRGLNTEAFFGQGTRLTVV.

This chain connects TRBV2 to TRBJ1-1; a weak D match, TRBD1 (5 bases). Germline CDR1 and CDR2: SNHLY and FYNNEI. Deletions cut 4 bases from V and 5 bases from J, with 8 bases between. The CDR3 totals 12 residues. Written as DNA, the CDR3 is TGTGCCAGCAGTGGGGGGGAAACTGAAGCTTTCTTT. Residues: CASSGGETEAFF. Combining the CDR3 with reference TRBV2 and TRBJ1-1 gives the whole variable domain EPEVTQTPSHQVTQMGQEVILRCVPISNHLYFYWYRQILGQKVEFLVSFYNNEISEKSEIFDDQFSVERPDGSNFTLKIRSTKLEDSAMYFCASSGGETEAFFGQGTRLTVV.

The rearrangement uses TRBV6-4 and TRBJ2-1, with 11 bases lining up with TRBD2. V lost 6 bases, J lost 12 bases, and 16 bases stayed unmatched. The CDR3 consists of 16 residues. The germline V gene has CDR1 MRHNA and CDR2 SNTAGT. Here the CDR3 reads CASSATTSGTGFGQFF. The CDR3, as DNA: TGTGCCAGCAGCGCCACGACTAGCGGGACGGGATTTGGGCAGTTCTTC.

This chain joins TRBV5-1 and TRBJ2-5; TRBD2 agrees at 9 bases. CDR3 length: 16 residues. Trimming at V came to 2 bases and at J to 2 bases, leaving 7 bases not matched to a gene. CDR1 is SGHRS, CDR2 YFSETQ, per germline. CDR3 DNA sequence: TGCGCCAGCAGCTTCCCTGCGGGGGGGAGTCAAGAGACCCAGTACTTC. Its translation is CASSFPAGGSQETQYF.

This clone was detected only a few times. This chain links TRBV6-5 with TRBJ1-5; no reliable D call. Trimming stripped 0 bases from V and 7 bases from J, with 13 bases between. The germline V gene has CDR1 MNHEY and CDR2 SVGAGI. The CDR3 length is 15 residues. CDR3 sequence reads: CASSYSRTGSQPQHF. The CDR3 region has the DNA TGTGCCAGCAGTTACTCAAGAACGGGCTCCCAGCCCCAGCATTTT.

V gene TRBV6-5 combines with J gene TRBJ2-2; maybe TRBD2 (6 bases). The germline CDR1 and CDR2 sequences are MNHEY and SVGAGI. The CDR3 has 16 residues. Trimming took 2 bases from V and 0 from J, leaving 10 bases between them. The CDR3 protein is CASSYGRGTNTGELFF. The CDR3 DNA is TGTGCCAGCAGTTACGGGCGGGGCACGAACACCGGGGAGCTGTTTTTT.

The J gene is TRBJ1-1, the V gene TRBV7-9; possibly TRBD1 for D (6 bases). The germline V gene encodes CDR1 SEHNR and CDR2 FQNEAQ (reference sequence). V shed 5 bases and J shed 4 bases, with 11 bases lying between them. The CDR3 contains 13 residues. DNA of the CDR3: TGTGCCAGCAGCCATAGGGGGTTCACTGAAGCTTTCTTT. It translates to CASSHRGFTEAFF.

This clone was seen only once. This chain connects TRBV7-9 to TRBJ2-5; no clear D. The CDR3 consists of 14 residues. CDR1 and CDR2 (germline): SEHNR, FQNEAQ (reference sequence). V lost 1 base and J 4 bases, leaving 10 bases between the germline ends. The CDR3 DNA reads as TGTGCCAGCAGCTTAGGAGCAGGCTCAGAGACCCAGTACTTC. Translating it yields CASSLGAGSETQYF. The full variable domain, its missing parts supplied by reference TRBV7-9 and TRBJ2-5, is DTGVSQNPRHKITKRGQNVTFRCDPISEHNRLYWYRQTLGQGPEFLTYFQNEAQLEKSRLLSDRFSAERPKGSFSTLEIQRTEQGDSAMYLCASSLGAGSETQYFGPGTRLLVL.

This clone was picked up a small number of times. This CDR3 reads CASSLRFDEQYF. CDR3 nucleotide sequence: TGTGCCAGCAGCTTACGGTTCGACGAGCAGTACTTC. The chain recombines TRBV7-2 with TRBJ2-7; D remains ambiguous. Trimming took off 2 bases at V and 5 bases at J, with 7 bases between the two ends. The germline V gene encodes CDR1 SGHTA and CDR2 FQGNSA. The CDR3 covers 12 residues.

This rearrangement joins TRBV5-1 to TRBJ2-7, with D perhaps given as TRBD1 or TRBD2 (5 bases each). Germline V gene sequence: CDR1 SGHRS, CDR2 YFSETQ. The CDR3 totals 16 residues. V was cut by 0 bases and J by 0 bases, with 13 bases left in between. The DNA of the CDR3 is TGCGCCAGCAGCTTGGGGGACGGAAGTCCCTCCTACGAGCAGTACTTC. It is translated as CASSLGDGSPSYEQYF.

This clone appeared a few times. The chain combines TRBV13 with TRBJ1-2, with D possibly matching TRBD1 (5 bases). V lost 3 bases to trimming and J lost 6 bases, with 8 bases between them. In germline, CDR1 is PRHDT, CDR2 FYEKMQ (reference sequence). CDR3 length: 12 residues. CDR3 nucleotide sequence: TGTGCCAGCAGCTTCGGGACGCATGGCTACACCTTC. Translation: CASSFGTHGYTF.

The chain links TRBV28 to TRBJ1-5, with D tentatively TRBD1 (6 bases). V lost 4 bases and J 9 bases, leaving 10 bases between the germline ends. Germline V gives CDR1 MDHEN, CDR2 SYDVKM. This CDR3 region has 12 residues. In DNA, the CDR3 is TGTGCCAGCAGTTCAGGACAGAGGCCCCAGCATTTT. Its protein is CASSSGQRPQHF.

Here the CDR3 DNA reads TGTGCCAGTAGTAATTTTAGCGGGAGTTCAGTGCGGGAGCAGTACTTC. Translated: CASSNFSGSSVREQYF. The gene calls are TRBV19 and TRBJ2-7, with 9 positions matching TRBD2. J was trimmed by 7 bases and V by 4 bases; bases with no gene match: 14. CDR1 and CDR2 (germline): LNHDA, SQIVND (reference sequence). The CDR3 contains 16 residues.